This T cell receptor beta chain came from a study of T cells in Graves' hyperthyroidism and ophthalmopathy. TCR beta CDR3 region amplification was performed from RNA transcripts. The HTBI primer set drove a first-round RT-PCR of the TCR CDR3. TCRdb called the multiplex PCR reads again in MiXCR, with one record for every CDR3 protein. The sample holds about 570,000 distinct CDR3 sequences; around 46% are singletons and the top ten take 19%. The CDR3 spans 12 residues. V was cut by 7 bases and J by 4 bases, with 10 bases left in between. CDR1 is SQVTM and CDR2 is ANQGSEA in the germline V gene. This receptor was obtained from an adult woman with Graves' disease, either hyperthyroidism or ophthalmopathy (not recorded which). Sequenced sample: peripheral blood or thyroid tissue (not recorded which). This chain uses TRBV29-1 with TRBJ2-2; TRBD2 might be the D (5 bases). CDR3 sequence reads: CSAPGGTGELFF. The DNA for the CDR3 is TGCAGCGCCCCTGGAGGCACCGGGGAGCTGTTTTTT.